The entry below gives a single TCR beta chain sequence along with its context. The method was immunoSEQ multiplex PCR; TCRdb's version includes in-frame clones alone and lacks a portion of them. Seen here are some 27,000 clones, roughly 80% observed once, and the top ten hold approximately 2.2%. This CDR3 comprises 17 residues. This specimen comes from a study of PD-L1 blockade in urothelial cancer. This receptor was taken from a man aged 50 or older with urothelial cancer. The specimen was PBMCs, collected around atezolizumab (anti-PD-L1) treatment. This chain connects TRBV21-1 to TRBJ2-4; no DNA check was done on the table's D call, TRBD2. TRBV21-1 is termed a pseudogene. CDR3 bases: TGTGCCAGCAGCAAAATTTGCGGGGGCTTTGGCAAAAACATTCAGTACTTC. Translation gives CASSKICGGFGKNIQYF.